The source of this T cell receptor (beta chain) is a study of vaccination effects on CD4 cells after COVID-19. Study outcomes and limitations: Convalescent patients in the study were few, and early post-infection timepoints were absent. Clones induced by infection and by vaccine showed marked clonal contraction late after vaccination.

The CDR3 spans 15 residues. In germline, CDR1 is LGHDT, CDR2 YNNKEL (reference sequence). V trimming: 2 bases; J trimming: 5 bases; junction bases outside the gene matches: 5. Antigen-specific CD4+ T cells were expanded with viral peptide pools in the ViraFEST assay before sequencing. Culturing for 10 days preceded CD4+ T cell isolation. Prior SARS-CoV-2 infection was absent in the vaccine recipients, as shown by negative nucleocapsid antibodies. The authors replaced half the medium with IL-2 medium on days 3 and 7. Concerning this clone: The target antigen is unknown.

Clones were read by immunoSEQ multiplex PCR, and TCRdb kept only the in-frame ones, dropping some. In the table there are around 45,000 clones, roughly 79% of which are singletons. Sequenced here: CD4+ T cells from PBMCs cultured with SARS-CoV-2 spike peptides, sampled before COVID-19 vaccination. The chain recombines TRBV3-1 (or the pseudogene TRBV3-2) with TRBJ2-3; 9 bases line up with TRBD2. This TCR was recovered from a human donor who received a COVID-19 vaccine. Here the CDR3 DNA reads TGTGCCAGCAGCCAATTCAGCGGGGGGCGAGATACGCAGTATTTT. This sequence encodes CASSQFSGGRDTQYF.